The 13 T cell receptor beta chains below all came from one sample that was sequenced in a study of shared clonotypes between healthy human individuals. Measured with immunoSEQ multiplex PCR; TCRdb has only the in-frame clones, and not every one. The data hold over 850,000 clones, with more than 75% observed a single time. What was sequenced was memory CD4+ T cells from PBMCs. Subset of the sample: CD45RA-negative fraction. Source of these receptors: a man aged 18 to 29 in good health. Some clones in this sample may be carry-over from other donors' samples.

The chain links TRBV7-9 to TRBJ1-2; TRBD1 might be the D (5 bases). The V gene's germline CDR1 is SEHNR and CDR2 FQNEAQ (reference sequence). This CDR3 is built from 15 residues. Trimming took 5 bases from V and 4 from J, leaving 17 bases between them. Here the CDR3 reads CASSPGHPIFYGYTF. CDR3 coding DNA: TGTGCCAGCAGCCCTGGACACCCCATCTTCTATGGCTACACCTTC.

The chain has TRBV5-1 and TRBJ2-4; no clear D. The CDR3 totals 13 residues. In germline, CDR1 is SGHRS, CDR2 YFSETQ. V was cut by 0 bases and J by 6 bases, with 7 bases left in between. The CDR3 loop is CASSLGPGNIQYF. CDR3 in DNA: TGCGCCAGCAGCTTGGGTCCGGGAAACATTCAGTACTTC.

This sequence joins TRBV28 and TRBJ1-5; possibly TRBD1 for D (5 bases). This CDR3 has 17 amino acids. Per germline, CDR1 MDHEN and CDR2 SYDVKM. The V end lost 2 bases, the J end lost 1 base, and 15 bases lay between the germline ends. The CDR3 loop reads CASSLGQGGRSNQPQHF. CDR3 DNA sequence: TGTGCCAGCAGTTTAGGTCAGGGTGGACGAAGCAATCAGCCCCAGCATTTT.

The chain's CDR3 is CASSLQGGGEKLFF. The CDR3 DNA reads TGTGCCAGCAGCCTACAGGGAGGTGGTGAAAAACTGTTTTTT. The V call is TRBV6-5, the J call TRBJ1-4; a weak D match, TRBD1 (6 bases). Trimming left V 6 bases short and J 7 bases short, with 15 bases between. Per the germline V gene, CDR1 is MNHEY and CDR2 is SVGAGI. This CDR3 is 14 amino acids long.

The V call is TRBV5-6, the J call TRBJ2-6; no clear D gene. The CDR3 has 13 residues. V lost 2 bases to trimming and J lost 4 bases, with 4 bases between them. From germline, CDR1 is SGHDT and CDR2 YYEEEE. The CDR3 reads CASSFYGANVLTF. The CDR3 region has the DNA TGTGCCAGCAGCTTCTACGGGGCCAACGTCCTGACTTTC. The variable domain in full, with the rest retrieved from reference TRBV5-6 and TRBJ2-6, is DAGVTQSPTHLIKTRGQQVTLRCSPKSGHDTVSWYQQALGQGPQFIFQYYEEEERQRGNFPDRFSGHQFPNYSSELNVNALLLGDSALYLCASSFYGANVLTFGAGSRLTVL.

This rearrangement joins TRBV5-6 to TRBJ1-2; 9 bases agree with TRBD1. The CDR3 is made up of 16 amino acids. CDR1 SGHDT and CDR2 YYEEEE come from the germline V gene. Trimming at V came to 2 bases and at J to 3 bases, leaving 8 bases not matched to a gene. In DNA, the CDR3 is TGTGCCAGCAGCTTAGGACAGGGGTTGTCTTACTATGGCTACACCTTC. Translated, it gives CASSLGQGLSYYGYTF.

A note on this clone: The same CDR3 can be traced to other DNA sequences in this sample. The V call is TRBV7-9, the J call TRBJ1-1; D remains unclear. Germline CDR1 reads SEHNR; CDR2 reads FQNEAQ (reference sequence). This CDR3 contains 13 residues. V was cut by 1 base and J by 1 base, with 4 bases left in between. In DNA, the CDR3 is TGTGCCAGCAGCTTAGAGGCGAACACTGAAGCTTTCTTT. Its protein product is CASSLEANTEAFF.

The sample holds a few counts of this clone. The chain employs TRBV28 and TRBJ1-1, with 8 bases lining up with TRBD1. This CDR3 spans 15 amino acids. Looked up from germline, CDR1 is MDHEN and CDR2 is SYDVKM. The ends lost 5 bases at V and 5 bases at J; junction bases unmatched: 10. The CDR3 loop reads CASSDDRGWMTEAFF. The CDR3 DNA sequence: TGTGCCAGCAGTGATGACAGGGGTTGGATGACTGAAGCTTTCTTT.

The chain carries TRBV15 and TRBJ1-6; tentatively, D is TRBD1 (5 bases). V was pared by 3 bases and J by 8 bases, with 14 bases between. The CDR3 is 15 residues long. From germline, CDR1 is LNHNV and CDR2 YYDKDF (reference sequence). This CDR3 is CATSSSGTGYSPLHF. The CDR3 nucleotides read TGTGCCACCAGCAGCTCCGGGACCGGCTATTCACCCCTCCACTTT. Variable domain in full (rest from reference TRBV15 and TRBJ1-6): DAMVIQNPRYQVTQFGKPVTLSCSQTLNHNVMYWYQQKSSQAPKLLFHYYDKDFNNEADTPDNFQSRRPNTSFCFLDIRSPGLGDTAMYLCATSSSGTGYSPLHFGNGTRLTVT.

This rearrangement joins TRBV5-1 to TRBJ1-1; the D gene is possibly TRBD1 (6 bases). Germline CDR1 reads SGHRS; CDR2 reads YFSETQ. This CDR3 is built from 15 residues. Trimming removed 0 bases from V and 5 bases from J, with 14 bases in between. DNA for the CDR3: TGCGCCAGCAGCTTGGCTACAGGGAGGCGGACTGAAGCTTTCTTT. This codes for CASSLATGRRTEAFF.

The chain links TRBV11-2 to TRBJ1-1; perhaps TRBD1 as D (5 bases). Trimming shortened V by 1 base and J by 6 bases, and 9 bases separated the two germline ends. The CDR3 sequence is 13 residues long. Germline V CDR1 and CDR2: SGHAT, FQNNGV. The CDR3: CASSLVTGSEAFF. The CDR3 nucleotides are TGTGCCAGCAGCTTAGTCACAGGATCTGAAGCTTTCTTT.

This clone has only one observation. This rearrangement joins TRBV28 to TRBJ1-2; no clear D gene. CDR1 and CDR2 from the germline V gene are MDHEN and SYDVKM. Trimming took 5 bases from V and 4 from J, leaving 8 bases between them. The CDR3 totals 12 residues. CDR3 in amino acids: CASSLNTYGYTF. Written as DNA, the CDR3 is TGTGCCAGCAGTCTCAACACCTATGGCTACACCTTC.

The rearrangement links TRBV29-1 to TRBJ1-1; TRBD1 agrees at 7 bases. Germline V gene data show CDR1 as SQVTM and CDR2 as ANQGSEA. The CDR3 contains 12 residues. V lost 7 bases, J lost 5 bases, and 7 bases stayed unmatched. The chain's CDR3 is CSGGDRGTEAFF. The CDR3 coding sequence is TGCAGCGGTGGGGACAGAGGGACTGAAGCTTTCTTT.